This entry features one T cell receptor beta chain sequence. What it binds is unknown. This may arise from a read error, as a much more abundant clone is one base away. This record comes from a study of CD8 T cells in ankylosing spondylitis. Study-wide findings and caveats: Enrichment of disease-linked clones was reportedly significant in matched ankylosing spondylitis synovial fluid. A TCR beta motif of under ten highly homologous variants appeared characteristic of ankylosing spondylitis blood.

Making the TCR beta libraries involved quantitative 5'-RACE with molecular barcodes. TCRdb re-analysed the 5' RACE reads in MiXCR, keeping a single row per CDR3 protein. The repertoire has 75,000 to 95,000 distinct CDR3 sequences, roughly 8.5% of them found once; the top ten carry approximately 30%. The CDR3 is 18 residues long. J lost 5 bases, V lost 7 bases, and 18 bases had no gene match. The TCR originated in a male donor with ankylosing spondylitis. The V gene is TRBV12-3 or TRBV12-4, the J gene TRBJ2-1; TRBD2 matches 9 bases. The specimen was blood, either unsorted or a sorted T cell fraction (not recorded which). The CDR3 region has the DNA TGTGCCAGCAATTTTACGTTTGCGGGGCTAGCGGGGCACAATGAGCAGTTCTTC. Translating gives CASNFTFAGLAGHNEQFF.